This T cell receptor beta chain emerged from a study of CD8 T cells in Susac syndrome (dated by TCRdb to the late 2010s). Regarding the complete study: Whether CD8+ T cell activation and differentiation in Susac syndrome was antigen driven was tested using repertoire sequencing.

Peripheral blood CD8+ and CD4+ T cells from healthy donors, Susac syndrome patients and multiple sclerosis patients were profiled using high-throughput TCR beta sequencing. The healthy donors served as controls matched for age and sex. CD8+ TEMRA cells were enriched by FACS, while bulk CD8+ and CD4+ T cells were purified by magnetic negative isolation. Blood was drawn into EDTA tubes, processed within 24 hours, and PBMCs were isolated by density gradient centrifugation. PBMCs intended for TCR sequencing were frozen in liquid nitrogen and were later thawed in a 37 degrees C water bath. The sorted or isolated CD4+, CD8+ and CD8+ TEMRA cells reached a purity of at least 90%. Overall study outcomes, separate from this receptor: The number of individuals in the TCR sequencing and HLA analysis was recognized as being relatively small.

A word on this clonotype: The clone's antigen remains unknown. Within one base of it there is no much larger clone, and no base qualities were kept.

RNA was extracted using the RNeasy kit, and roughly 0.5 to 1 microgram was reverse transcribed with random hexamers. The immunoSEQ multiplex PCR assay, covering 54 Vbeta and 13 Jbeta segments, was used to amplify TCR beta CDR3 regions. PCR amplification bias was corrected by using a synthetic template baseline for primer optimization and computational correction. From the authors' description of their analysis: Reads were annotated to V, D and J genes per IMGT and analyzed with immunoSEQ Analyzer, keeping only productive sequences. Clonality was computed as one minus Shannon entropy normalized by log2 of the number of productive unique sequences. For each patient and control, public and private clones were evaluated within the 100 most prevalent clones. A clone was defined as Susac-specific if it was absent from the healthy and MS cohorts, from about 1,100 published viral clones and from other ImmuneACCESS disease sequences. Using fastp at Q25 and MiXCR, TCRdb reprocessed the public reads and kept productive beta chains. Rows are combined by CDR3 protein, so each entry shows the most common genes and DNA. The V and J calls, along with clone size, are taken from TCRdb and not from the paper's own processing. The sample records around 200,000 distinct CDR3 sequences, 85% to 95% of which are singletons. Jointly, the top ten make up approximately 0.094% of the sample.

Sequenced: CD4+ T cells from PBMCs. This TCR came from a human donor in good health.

The bases are TGCAGTGCTAGAGCCGGACGGGACAGCTTTTCCTACGAGCAGTACTTC. It encodes CSARAGRDSFSYEQYF. The V and J segments used are TRBV20-1 and TRBJ2-7, and TRBD1 matches 7 of the central bases. The CDR3 runs 16 amino acids, cysteine and phenylalanine included. The entry retains the CDR3 DNA only, 48 bases that are in frame from base 1. From V the trimming removes 1 base and from J it removes 1 base, while the gene matches leave 10 bases of the junction unaccounted for. Reading the germline V gene (reference sequence) gives CDR1 DFQATT and CDR2 SNEGSKA.